Described below is a single T cell receptor beta chain sequence and its context. In the source study's methods: Nucleated cell counts were estimated from reference gene primer amplification. The repertoire was sequenced with immunoSEQ multiplex PCR; TCRdb's copy has only in-frame clones and lacks some. V, J and clone size are those of that table, while D and trimming were read from the DNA. The sample includes fewer than 350,000 clones, almost 90% of them seen just once. The source of the sample is a study of blood T cell repertoires in COVID-19. Study in general: Samples representing acute and convalescent COVID-19 were sourced from the United States, Italy and Spain.

Participants were aged about 18 to 100 years from approximately 23 US areas. Cohort assignment relied on participant-reported clinical history. The receptor's source is a young woman with acute COVID-19. Material: PBMCs or T cells enriched from blood (not recorded which).

The chain's CDR3 is CASSLAPGQSSYNEQFF. For the CDR3, the DNA is TGTGCCAGCAGCTTAGCCCCTGGACAAAGCTCCTACAATGAGCAGTTCTTC. The rearrangement uses TRBV11-2 and TRBJ2-1, with a weak D call TRBD1 (5 bases). The CDR3 has 17 residues. The germline gives CDR1 SGHAT, CDR2 FQNNGV. V lost 1 base and J lost 0, with 13 bases in between.